This T cell receptor beta chain came from a study of blood T cell repertoires in COVID-19. Germline V gives CDR1 LGHNA, CDR2 YSLEER. Trimming shortened V by 3 bases and J by 10 bases, and 18 bases separated the two germline ends. The CDR3 is 14 amino acids. Original methodology: Nucleated cell counts were estimated from reference gene primer amplification. Assay: immunoSEQ multiplex PCR; the TCRdb copy retains only in-frame clones and omits some. The D gene and trimming were derived from the DNA, and the V and J assignments and clone size from that table. The sample lists some 300,000 clones, nearly 90% occurring once. Enrollees, about 18 to 89 years old, lived in about two dozen US areas.

This chain joins TRBV4-3 and TRBJ2-5, with D perhaps matching TRBD1 (6 bases). The sequence was obtained from a woman in her twenties or thirties who had recovered from COVID-19. Sequencing was carried out using PBMCs or T cells enriched from blood (not recorded which). The CDR3 spells CASSHLETSGDQYF. CDR3 coding DNA: TGCGCCAGCAGCCACCTGGAAACCTCAGGGGACCAGTACTTC.